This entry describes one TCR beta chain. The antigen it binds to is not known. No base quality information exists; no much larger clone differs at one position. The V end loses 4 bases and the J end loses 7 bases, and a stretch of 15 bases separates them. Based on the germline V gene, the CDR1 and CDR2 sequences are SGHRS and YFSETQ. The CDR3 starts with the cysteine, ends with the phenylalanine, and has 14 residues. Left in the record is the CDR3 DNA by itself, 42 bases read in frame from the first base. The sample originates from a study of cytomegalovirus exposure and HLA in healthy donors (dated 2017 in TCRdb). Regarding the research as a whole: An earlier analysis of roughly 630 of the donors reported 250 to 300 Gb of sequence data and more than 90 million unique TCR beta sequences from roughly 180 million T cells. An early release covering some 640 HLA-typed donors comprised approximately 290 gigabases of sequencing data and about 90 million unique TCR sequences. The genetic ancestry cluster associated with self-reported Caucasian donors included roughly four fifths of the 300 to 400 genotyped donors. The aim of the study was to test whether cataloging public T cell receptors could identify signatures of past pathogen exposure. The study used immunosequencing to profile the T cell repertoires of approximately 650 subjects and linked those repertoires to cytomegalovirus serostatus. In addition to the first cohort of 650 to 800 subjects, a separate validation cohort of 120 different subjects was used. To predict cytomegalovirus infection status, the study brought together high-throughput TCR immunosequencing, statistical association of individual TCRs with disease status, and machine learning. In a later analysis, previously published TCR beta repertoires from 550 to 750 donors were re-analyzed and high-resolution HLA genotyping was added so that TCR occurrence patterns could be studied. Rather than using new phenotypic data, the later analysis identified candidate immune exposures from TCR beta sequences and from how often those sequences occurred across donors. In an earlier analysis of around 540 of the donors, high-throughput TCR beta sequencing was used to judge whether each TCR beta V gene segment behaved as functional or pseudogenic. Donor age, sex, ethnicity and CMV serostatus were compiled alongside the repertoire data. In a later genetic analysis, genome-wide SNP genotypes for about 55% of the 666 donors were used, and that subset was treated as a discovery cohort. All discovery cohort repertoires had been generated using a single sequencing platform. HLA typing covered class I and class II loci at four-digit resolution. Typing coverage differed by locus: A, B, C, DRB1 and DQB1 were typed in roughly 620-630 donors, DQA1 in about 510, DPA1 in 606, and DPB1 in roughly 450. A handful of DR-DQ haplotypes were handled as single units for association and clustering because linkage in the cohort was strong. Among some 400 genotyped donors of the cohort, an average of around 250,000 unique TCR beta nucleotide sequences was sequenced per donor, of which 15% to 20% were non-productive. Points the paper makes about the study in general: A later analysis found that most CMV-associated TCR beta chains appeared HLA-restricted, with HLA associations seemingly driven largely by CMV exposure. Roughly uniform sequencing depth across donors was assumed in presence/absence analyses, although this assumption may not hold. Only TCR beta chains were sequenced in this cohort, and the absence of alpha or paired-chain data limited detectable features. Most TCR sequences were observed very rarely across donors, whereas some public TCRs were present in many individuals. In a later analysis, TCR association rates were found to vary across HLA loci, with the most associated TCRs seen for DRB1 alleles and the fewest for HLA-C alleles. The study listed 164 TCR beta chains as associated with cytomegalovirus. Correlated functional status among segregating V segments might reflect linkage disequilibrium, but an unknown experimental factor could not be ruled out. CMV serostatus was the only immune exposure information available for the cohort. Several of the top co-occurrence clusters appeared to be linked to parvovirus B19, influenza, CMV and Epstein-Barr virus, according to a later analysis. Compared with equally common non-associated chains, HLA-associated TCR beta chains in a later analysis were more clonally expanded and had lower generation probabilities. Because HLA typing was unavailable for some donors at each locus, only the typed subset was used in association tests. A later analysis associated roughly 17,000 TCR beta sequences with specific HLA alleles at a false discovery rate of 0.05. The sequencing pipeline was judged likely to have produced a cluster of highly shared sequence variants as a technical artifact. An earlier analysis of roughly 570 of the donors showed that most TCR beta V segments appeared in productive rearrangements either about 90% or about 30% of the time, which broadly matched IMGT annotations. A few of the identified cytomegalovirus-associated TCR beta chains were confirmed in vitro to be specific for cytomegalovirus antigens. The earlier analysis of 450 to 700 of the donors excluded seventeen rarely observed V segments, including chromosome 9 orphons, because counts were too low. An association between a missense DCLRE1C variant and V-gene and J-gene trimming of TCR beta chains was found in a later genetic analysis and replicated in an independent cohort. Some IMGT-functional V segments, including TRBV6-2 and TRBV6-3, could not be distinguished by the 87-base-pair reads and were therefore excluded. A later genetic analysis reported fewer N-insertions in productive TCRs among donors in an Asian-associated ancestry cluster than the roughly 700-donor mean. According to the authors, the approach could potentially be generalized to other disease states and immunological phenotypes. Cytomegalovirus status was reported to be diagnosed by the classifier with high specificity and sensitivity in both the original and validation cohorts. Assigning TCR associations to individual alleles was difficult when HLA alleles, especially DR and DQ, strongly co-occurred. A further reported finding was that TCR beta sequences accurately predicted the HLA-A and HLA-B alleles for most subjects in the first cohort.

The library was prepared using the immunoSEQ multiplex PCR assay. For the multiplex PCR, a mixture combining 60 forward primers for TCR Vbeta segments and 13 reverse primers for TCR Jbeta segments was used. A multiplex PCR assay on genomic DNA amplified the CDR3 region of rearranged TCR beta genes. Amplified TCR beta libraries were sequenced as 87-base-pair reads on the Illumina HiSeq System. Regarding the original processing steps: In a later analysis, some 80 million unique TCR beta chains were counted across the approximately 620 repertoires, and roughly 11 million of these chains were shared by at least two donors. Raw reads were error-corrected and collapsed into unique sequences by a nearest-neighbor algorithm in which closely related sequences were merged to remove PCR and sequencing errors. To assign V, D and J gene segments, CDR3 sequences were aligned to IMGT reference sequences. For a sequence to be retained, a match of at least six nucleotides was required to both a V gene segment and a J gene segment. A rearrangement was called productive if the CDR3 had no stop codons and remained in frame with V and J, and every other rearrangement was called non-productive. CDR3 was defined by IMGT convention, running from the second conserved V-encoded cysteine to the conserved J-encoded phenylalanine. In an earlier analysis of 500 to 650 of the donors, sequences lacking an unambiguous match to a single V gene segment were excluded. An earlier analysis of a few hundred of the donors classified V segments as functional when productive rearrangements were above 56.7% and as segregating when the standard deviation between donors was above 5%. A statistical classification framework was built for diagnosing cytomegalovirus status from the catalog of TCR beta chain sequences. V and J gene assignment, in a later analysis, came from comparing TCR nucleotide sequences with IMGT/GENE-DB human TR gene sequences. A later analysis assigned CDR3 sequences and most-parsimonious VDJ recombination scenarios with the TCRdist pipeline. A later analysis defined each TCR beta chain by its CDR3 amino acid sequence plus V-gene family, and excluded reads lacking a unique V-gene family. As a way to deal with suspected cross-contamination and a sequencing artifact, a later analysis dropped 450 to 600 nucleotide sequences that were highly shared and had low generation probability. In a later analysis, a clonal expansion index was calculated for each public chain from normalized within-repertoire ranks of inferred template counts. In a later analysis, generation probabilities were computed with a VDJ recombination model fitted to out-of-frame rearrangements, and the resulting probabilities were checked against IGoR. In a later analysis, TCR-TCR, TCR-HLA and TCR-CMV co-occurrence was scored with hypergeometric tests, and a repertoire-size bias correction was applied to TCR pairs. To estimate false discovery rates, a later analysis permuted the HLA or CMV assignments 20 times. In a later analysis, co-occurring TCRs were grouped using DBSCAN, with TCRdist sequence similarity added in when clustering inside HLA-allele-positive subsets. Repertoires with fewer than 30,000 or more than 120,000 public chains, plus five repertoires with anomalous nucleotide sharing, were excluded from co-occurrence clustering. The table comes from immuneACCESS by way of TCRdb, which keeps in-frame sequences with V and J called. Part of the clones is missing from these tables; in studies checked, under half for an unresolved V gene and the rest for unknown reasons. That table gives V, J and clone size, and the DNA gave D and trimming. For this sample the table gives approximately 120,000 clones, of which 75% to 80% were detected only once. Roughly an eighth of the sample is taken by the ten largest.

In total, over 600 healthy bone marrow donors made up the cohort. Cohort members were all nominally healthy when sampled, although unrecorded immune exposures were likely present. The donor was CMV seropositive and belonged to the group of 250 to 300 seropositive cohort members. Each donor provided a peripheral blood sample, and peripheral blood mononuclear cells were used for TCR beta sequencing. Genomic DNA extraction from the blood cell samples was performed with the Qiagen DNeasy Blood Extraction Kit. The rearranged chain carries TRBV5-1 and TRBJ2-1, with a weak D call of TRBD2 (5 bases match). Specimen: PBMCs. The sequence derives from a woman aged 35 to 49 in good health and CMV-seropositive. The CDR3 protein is CASSIDSTGNEQFF. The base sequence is TGCGCCAGCAGCATAGACTCGACGGGGAATGAGCAGTTCTTC.